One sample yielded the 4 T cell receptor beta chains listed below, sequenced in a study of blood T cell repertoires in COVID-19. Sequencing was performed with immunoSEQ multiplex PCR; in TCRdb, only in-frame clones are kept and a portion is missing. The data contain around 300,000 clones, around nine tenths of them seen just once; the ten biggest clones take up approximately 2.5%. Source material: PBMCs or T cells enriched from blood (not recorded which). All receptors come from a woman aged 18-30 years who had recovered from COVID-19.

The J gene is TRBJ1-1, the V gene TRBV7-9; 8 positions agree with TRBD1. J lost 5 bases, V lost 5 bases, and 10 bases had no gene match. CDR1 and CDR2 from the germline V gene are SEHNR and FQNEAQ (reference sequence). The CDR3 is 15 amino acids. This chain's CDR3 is CASSPQQGVSTEAFF. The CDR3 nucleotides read TGTGCCAGCAGCCCCCAACAGGGGGTTTCTACTGAAGCTTTCTTT.

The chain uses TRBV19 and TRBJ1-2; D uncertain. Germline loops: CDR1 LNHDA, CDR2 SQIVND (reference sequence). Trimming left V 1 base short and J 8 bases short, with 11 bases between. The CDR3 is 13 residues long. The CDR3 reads CASSIVSEAGYTF. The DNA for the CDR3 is TGTGCCAGTAGTATAGTTTCGGAGGCGGGCTACACCTTC.

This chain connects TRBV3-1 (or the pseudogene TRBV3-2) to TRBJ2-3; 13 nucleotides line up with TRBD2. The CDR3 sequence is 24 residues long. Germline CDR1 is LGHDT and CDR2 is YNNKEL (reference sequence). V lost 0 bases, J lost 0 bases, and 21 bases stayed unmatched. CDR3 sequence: CASSQDRGLAGAVGTRSSTDTQYF. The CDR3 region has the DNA TGTGCCAGCAGCCAAGATCGAGGACTAGCGGGAGCGGTCGGAACACGATCTAGCACAGATACGCAGTATTTT.

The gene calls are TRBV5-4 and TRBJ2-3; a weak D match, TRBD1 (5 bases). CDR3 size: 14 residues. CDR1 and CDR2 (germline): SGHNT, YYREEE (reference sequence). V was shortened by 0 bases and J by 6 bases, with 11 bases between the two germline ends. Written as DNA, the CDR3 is TGTGCCAGCAGCTTGGTTGGGGCGCGGGATACGCAGTATTTT. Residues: CASSLVGARDTQYF.